The rows below give T cell receptor beta chains drawn from one sample of a study of glioma-infiltrating T cells after dendritic cell vaccination. The assay was immunoSEQ multiplex PCR, and TCRdb's table has in-frame clones only and misses some. The data contain around 60,000 clones, around 85% of them singletons. This specimen was blood, taken after dendritic cell vaccination. Receptor source: a human donor with glioblastoma. CDR3s include the opening cysteine and the closing phenylalanine or tryptophan. Each record gives: clone size, D gene, J gene, CDR3 length, V gene, CDR3 protein, CDR3 DNA. A D gene is named only where the DNA matches it firmly. Expanded clones are given a class, and other clones once, few, many or no size at all.

clone_size: NA; d_call: NA; j_call: TRBJ2-7; cdr3_length: 13; v_call: TRBV13; cdr3_aa: CASSLARGYEQYF; cdr3_nt: TGTGCCAGCAGCTTAGCCCGGGGTTACGAGCAGTACTTC
clone_size: NA; d_call: TRBD2; j_call: TRBJ2-2; cdr3_length: 18; v_call: TRBV27; cdr3_aa: CASSLLALAGGNTGELFF; cdr3_nt: TGTGCCAGCAGTTTATTGGCTCTAGCGGGGGGGAACACCGGGGAGCTGTTTTTT
clone_size: few; d_call: TRBD1; j_call: TRBJ1-1; cdr3_length: 14; v_call: TRBV11-1; cdr3_aa: CASSPETGGTEAFF; cdr3_nt: TGTGCCAGCAGCCCCGAGACAGGGGGCACTGAAGCTTTCTTT
clone_size: once; d_call: NA; j_call: TRBJ1-2; cdr3_length: 14; v_call: TRBV28; cdr3_aa: CASSSRDINYGYTF; cdr3_nt: TGTGCCAGCAGTTCACGGGACATTAACTATGGCTACACCTTC
clone_size: few; d_call: NA; j_call: TRBJ2-2; cdr3_length: 17; v_call: TRBV7-3; cdr3_aa: CASSLGVAAPLTGELFF; cdr3_nt: TGTGCCAGCAGCTTAGGAGTGGCAGCTCCCCTGACCGGGGAGCTGTTTTTT
clone_size: NA; d_call: NA; j_call: TRBJ2-5; cdr3_length: 14; v_call: TRBV4-1; cdr3_aa: CASTSQDTQETQYF; cdr3_nt: TGCGCCAGCACCTCGCAGGACACTCAAGAGACCCAGTACTTC
clone_size: NA; d_call: NA; j_call: TRBJ2-5; cdr3_length: 15; v_call: TRBV5-1; cdr3_aa: CASSLDVGRSETQYF; cdr3_nt: TGCGCCAGCAGCTTGGACGTGGGGAGGTCGGAGACCCAGTACTTC
clone_size: once; d_call: TRBD1; j_call: TRBJ2-7; cdr3_length: 14; v_call: TRBV5-4; cdr3_aa: CASSLRDRPYEQYF; cdr3_nt: TGTGCCAGCAGCTTAAGGGACAGGCCGTACGAGCAGTACTTC
clone_size: NA; d_call: TRBD1; j_call: TRBJ1-1; cdr3_length: 12; v_call: TRBV5-4; cdr3_aa: CASSYGTAEAFF; cdr3_nt: TGTGCCAGCAGCTACGGGACAGCTGAAGCTTTCTTT
clone_size: NA; d_call: TRBD1; j_call: TRBJ1-2; cdr3_length: 15; v_call: TRBV4-3; cdr3_aa: CASSPGTGLNYGYTF; cdr3_nt: TGCGCCAGCAGCCCAGGGACAGGGCTTAACTATGGCTACACCTTC